This TCR beta chain was recorded in a study of CD8+ T cells in alopecia areata. RNA extraction was followed by reverse transcription into cDNA, which acted as the sequencing template. The repertoire was sequenced with immunoSEQ multiplex PCR; TCRdb's copy has only in-frame clones and lacks some. Of more than 95,000 clones in the sample, 41% are singletons; the top ten hold 1% to 1.5%. Material: CD4+ T cells sorted from blood. This clonotype was sampled from a human donor with alopecia areata.

As DNA, the CDR3 is TGTGCCAGCAGCGTAAGCCAGTATGGCTACACCTTC. It encodes CASSVSQYGYTF. This rearrangement joins TRBV9 to TRBJ1-2; D gene ambiguous. The CDR3 runs to 12 residues. Germline V gene sequence: CDR1 SGDLS, CDR2 YYNGEE. V was pared by 1 base and J by 5 bases, with 6 bases between.